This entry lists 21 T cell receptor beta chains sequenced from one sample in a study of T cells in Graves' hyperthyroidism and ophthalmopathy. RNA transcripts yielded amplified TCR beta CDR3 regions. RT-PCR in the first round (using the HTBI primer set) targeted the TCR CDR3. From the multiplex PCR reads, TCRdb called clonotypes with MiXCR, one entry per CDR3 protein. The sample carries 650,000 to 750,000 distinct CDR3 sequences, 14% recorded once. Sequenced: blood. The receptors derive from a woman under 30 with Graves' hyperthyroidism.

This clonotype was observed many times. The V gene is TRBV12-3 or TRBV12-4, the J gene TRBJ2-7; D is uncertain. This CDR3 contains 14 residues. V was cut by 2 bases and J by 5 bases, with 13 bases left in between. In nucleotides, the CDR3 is TGTGCCAGCAGTTTATCACCTCTGCGCGACGAGCAGTACTTC. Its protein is CASSLSPLRDEQYF.

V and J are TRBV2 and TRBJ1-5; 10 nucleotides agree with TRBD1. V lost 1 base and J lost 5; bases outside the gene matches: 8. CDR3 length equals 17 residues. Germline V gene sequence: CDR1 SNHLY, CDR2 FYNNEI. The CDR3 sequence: CASSEGTGTGVDQPQHF. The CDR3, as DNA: TGTGCCAGCAGTGAAGGGACCGGGACAGGGGTGGATCAGCCCCAGCATTTT.

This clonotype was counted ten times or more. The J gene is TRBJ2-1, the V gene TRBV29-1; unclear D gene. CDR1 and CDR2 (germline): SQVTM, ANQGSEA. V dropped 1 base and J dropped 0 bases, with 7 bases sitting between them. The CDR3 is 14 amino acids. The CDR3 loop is CSVEGVSSYNEQFF. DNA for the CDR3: TGCAGCGTTGAAGGTGTTAGCTCCTACAATGAGCAGTTCTTC.

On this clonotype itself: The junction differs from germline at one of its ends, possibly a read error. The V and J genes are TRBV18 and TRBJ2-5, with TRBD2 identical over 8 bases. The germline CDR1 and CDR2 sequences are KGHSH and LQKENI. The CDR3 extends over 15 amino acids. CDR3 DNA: TGTGCCAACTCACCCGGAACTAGCGGAGAAGAGACCCAGTACTTC. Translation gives CANSPGTSGEETQYF.

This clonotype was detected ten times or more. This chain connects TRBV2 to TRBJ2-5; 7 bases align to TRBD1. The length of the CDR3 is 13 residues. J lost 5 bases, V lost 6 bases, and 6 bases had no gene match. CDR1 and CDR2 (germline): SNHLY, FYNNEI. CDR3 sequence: CASRGQVGETQYF. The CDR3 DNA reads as TGTGCCAGCAGAGGACAGGTGGGGGAGACCCAGTACTTC.

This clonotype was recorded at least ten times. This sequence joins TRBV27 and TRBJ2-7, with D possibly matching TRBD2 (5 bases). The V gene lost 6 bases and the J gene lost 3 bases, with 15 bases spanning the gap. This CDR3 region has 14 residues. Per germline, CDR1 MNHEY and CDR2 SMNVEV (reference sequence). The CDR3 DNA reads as TGTGCCAGCAGATCCGACTACACCCTCTACGAGCAGTACTTC. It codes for CASRSDYTLYEQYF.

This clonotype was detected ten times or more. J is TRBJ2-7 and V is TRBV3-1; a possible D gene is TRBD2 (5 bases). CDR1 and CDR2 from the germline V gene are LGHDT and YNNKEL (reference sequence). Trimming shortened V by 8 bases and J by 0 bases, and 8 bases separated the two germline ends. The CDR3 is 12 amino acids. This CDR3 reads CASGSGSYEQYF. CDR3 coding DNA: TGTGCCAGCGGGAGCGGCTCCTACGAGCAGTACTTC.

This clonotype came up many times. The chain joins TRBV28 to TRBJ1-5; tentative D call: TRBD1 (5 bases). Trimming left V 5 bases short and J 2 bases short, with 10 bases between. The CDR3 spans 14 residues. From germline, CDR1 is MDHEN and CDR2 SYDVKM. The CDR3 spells CASSLRGGNQPQHF. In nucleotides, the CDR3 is TGTGCCAGCAGTCTGAGAGGGGGCAATCAGCCCCAGCATTTT.

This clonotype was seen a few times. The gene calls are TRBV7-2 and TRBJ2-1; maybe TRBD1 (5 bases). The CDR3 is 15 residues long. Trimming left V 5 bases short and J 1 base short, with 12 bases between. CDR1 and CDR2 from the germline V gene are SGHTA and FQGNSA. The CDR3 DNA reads TGTGCCAGCAGCCGCATAAAGGGGTCCTACAATGAGCAGTTCTTC. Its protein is CASSRIKGSYNEQFF.

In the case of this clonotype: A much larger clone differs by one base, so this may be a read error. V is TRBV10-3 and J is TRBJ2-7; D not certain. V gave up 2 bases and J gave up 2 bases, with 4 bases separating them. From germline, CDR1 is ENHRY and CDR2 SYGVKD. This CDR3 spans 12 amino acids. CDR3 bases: TGTGCCATCAGTGAGCCAACCTACGAGCAGTACTTC. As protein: CAISEPTYEQYF.

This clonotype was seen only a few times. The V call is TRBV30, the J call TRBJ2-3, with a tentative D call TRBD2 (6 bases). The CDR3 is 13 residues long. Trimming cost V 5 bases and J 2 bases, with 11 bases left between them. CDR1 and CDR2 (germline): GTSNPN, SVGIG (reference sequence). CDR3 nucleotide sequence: TGTGCCTGGTCCGGGACTCCCACAGATACGCAGTATTTT. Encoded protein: CAWSGTPTDTQYF.

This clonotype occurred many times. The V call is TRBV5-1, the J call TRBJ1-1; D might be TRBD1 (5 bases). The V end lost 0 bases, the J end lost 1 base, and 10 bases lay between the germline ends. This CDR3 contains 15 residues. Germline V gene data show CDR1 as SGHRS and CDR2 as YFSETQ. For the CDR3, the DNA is TGCGCCAGCAGCTTGGTCAGGGACGGGAACACTGAAGCTTTCTTT. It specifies CASSLVRDGNTEAFF.

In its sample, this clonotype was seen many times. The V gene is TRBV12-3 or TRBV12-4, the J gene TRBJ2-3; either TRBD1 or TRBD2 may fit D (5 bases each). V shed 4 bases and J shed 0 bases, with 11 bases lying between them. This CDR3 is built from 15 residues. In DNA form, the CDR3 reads TGTGCCAGCAGTTACCGGGACCCTAGCACAGATACGCAGTATTTT. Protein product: CASSYRDPSTDTQYF.

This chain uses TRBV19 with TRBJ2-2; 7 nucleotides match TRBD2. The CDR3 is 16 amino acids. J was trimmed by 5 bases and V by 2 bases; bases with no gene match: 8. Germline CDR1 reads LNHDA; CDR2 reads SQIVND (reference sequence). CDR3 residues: CASSIPYGRQTGELFF. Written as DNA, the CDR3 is TGTGCCAGTAGTATACCGTACGGGAGGCAGACCGGGGAGCTGTTTTTT.

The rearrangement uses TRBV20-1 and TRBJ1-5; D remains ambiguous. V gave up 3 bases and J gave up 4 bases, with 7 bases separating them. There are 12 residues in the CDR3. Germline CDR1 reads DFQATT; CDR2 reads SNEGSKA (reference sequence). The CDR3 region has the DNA TGCAGTGCTAGTCCCCAGAATCAGCCCCAGCATTTT. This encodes CSASPQNQPQHF.

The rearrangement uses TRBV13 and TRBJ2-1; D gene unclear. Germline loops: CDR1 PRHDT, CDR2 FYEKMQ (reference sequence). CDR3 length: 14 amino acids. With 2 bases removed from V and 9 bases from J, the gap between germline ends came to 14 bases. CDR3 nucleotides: TGTGCCAGCAGCTTACAAGGGCCCCGTAGTGAGCAGTTCTTC. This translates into CASSLQGPRSEQFF.

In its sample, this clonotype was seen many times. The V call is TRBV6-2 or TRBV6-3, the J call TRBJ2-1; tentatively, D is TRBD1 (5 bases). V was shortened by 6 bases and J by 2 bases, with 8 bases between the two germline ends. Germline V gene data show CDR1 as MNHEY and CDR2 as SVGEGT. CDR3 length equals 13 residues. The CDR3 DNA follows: TGTGCCAGCAGCCCGGACACCTACAATGAGCAGTTCTTC. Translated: CASSPDTYNEQFF.

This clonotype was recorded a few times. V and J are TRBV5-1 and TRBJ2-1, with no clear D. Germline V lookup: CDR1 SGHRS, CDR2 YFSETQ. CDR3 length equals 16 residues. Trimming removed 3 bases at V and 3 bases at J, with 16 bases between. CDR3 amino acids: CASSSKTSTIYNEQFF. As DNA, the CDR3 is TGCGCCAGCAGCTCCAAGACTTCTACCATCTACAATGAGCAGTTCTTC.

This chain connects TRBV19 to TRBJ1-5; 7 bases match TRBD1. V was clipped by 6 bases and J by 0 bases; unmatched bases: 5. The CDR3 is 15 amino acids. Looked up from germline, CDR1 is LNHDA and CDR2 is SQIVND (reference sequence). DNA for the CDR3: TGTGCCAGTAGAAAACGGGACAGTAGCAATCAGCCCCAGCATTTT. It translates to CASRKRDSSNQPQHF.

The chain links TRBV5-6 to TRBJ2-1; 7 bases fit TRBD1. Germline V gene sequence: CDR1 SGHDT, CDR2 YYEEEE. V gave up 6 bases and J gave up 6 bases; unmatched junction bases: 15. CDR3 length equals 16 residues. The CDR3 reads CASTKIRDSLANEQFF. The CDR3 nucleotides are TGTGCCAGCACAAAGATCCGGGACAGCCTCGCCAATGAGCAGTTCTTC.

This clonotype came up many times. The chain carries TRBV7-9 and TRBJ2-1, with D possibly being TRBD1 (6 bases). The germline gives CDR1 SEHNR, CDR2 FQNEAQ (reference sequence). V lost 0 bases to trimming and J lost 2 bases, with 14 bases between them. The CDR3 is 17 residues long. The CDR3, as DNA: TGTGCCAGCAGCTTAGCAGGTAGGGCAGGGGCCTACAATGAGCAGTTCTTC. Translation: CASSLAGRAGAYNEQFF.